This T cell receptor (beta chain) was sequenced in a study of T cell responses to AZD1222 COVID-19 vaccine. Trimming pared 3 bases from V and 1 base from J, leaving 10 bases between. This CDR3 has 15 amino acids. Germline values: CDR1 LGHNA, CDR2 YSLEER. Clones were read by immunoSEQ multiplex PCR, and TCRdb kept only the in-frame ones, dropping some. The sample consists of some 97,000 clones, approximately 90% of them appearing once. The receptor comes from an adult in good health. The sample was peripheral blood, taken on day 0 of AZD1222 vaccination. The rearrangement joins TRBV4-3 to TRBJ1-5; D gene ambiguous. Here the CDR3 DNA reads TGCGCCAGCAGCCAGGGAACCGGGAGCAATCAGCCCCAGCATTTT. Translation: CASSQGTGSNQPQHF.